Following are 22 T cell receptor beta chains from one sample sequenced in a study of blood T cells in healthy people across ages. A second PCR, run for roughly 7 to 12 cycles, used a sample-barcoded 5' primer plus a J-beta primer mix. In TCRdb, the 5' RACE reads were re-called with MiXCR into one record per CDR3 protein. The sample yields 500,000 to 700,000 distinct CDR3 sequences, about 30% seen once. Sequencing was performed on blood. These receptors all come from a woman aged 80 or older in good health.

This clonotype came up many times. The rearrangement links TRBV5-1 to TRBJ2-7; 7 positions match TRBD2. V was pared by 5 bases and J by 6 bases, with 14 bases of the junction left unmatched. Germline CDR1 and CDR2: SGHRS and YFSETQ. This CDR3 has 15 residues. This chain's CDR3 is CASSSRGGRQGEQYF. CDR3 DNA sequence: TGCGCCAGCAGTTCCCGCGGGGGTCGGCAGGGCGAGCAGTACTTC.

This clonotype has only one observation. CDR3 in DNA: TGTGCCAGCAGCTTAAATCGTGTGGGCACTGAAGCTTTCTTT. This codes for CASSLNRVGTEAFF. The chain carries TRBV7-2 and TRBJ1-1; D not certain. Germline V gene data show CDR1 as SGHTA and CDR2 as FQGNSA. This CDR3 has 14 residues. Between the trimmed V and J ends, which lost 2 bases and 4 bases, there was a span of 11 bases.

This clonotype was seen ten or more times. The genes are TRBV9 and TRBJ1-2; D remains unclear. V was pared by 0 bases and J by 3 bases, with 9 bases between. This CDR3 has 14 residues. Germline lookup yields CDR1 SGDLS and CDR2 YYNGEE. The CDR3, as DNA: TGTGCCAGCAGCGTAGGGGCAGATGACTATGGCTACACCTTC. This encodes CASSVGADDYGYTF.

Many counts were recorded for this clonotype. This may be a read error: a much more frequent sequence differs by one nucleotide. The genes are TRBV3-1 and TRBJ2-7; 9 bases align to TRBD1. This CDR3 is built from 15 residues. CDR1 is LGHDT, CDR2 YNNKEL, per germline (reference sequence). V shed 3 bases and J 7 bases; nucleotides not matched to a gene: 10. The CDR3 DNA sequence: TGTGCCAGCAGCCAGGGACAGGGAGCTCCCAATGAGCAGTACTTC. Amino acids: CASSQGQGAPNEQYF.

The chain recombines TRBV6-5 with TRBJ2-1; 7 bases agree with TRBD2. The CDR3 has 16 amino acids. Per germline, CDR1 MNHEY and CDR2 SVGAGI. The J segment lost 6 bases and the V segment lost 7 bases, leaving 15 bases of the junction unmatched. This chain's CDR3 is CASTINPGTTLNEQFF. CDR3 nucleotide sequence: TGTGCCAGCACCATAAATCCCGGGACTACCCTCAATGAGCAGTTCTTC.

Many counts were recorded for this clonotype. The CDR3, as DNA: TGTGCCAGCAGCTTAGATATTCGGGACAGGGGGCATACCGGGGAGCTGTTTTTT. This encodes CASSLDIRDRGHTGELFF. V and J are TRBV11-2 and TRBJ2-2; TRBD1 aligns across 12 bases. V was clipped by 0 bases and J by 5 bases; unmatched bases: 7. The germline CDR1 and CDR2 sequences are SGHAT and FQNNGV. CDR3 length: 18 residues.

This clonotype was found a few times. The chain recombines TRBV9 with TRBJ2-7; D is unclear. V lost 4 bases and J 0 bases, leaving 11 bases between the germline ends. This CDR3 spans 14 amino acids. Germline V gives CDR1 SGDLS, CDR2 YYNGEE. CDR3: CASSTVAASYEQYF. The DNA for the CDR3 is TGTGCCAGCAGCACAGTAGCTGCCTCCTACGAGCAGTACTTC.

For this clonotype: A much larger clone differs from this one at a single base, so this may be a read error. The V gene is TRBV6-5, the J gene TRBJ2-1; tentatively, D is TRBD1 or TRBD2 (6 bases each). The CDR3 extends over 15 amino acids. V lost 3 bases and J lost 6, with 15 bases in between. The germline gives CDR1 MNHEY, CDR2 SVGAGI. In nucleotides, the CDR3 is TGTGCCAGCAGTTATGACAGGACTACCTGCAATGAGCAGTTCTTC. It encodes CASSYDRTTCNEQFF.

Concerning this clonotype itself: The junction departs from the called germline gene at one end, perhaps through a read error. The chain is built from TRBV7-6 and TRBJ2-2, with 8 bases fitting TRBD2. Germline CDR1 reads SGHVS; CDR2 reads FNYEAQ. The CDR3 covers 15 residues. DNA of the CDR3: TGTGCCAGCAGACAGCGGGGGCCCCGAGGCGGGGAGCGGTTTTTT. Its translation: CASRQRGPRGGERFF.

In this sample, this clonotype turned up a few times. V gene TRBV4-1 combines with J gene TRBJ2-7, with D unclear. This CDR3 has 15 amino acids. The V gene lost 2 bases and the J gene lost 4 bases, with 15 bases spanning the gap. Germline values: CDR1 MGHRA, CDR2 YSYEKL. In nucleotides, the CDR3 is TGCGCCAGCAGCCAAACCCCTACCCTTTTTTACGAGCAGTACTTC. Translated, it gives CASSQTPTLFYEQYF.

The chain couples TRBV20-1 to TRBJ2-1; perhaps TRBD1 as D (6 bases). CDR3 length: 11 amino acids. Deletions cut 6 bases from V and 14 bases from J, with 17 bases between. CDR1 is DFQATT, CDR2 SNEGSKA, per germline (reference sequence). The CDR3 spells CSAPKGVTEFF. The CDR3 coding sequence is TGCAGTGCCCCAAAGGGGGTCACGGAGTTCTTC.

Ten or more counts support this clonotype. V usage is TRBV25-1 and J usage is TRBJ2-3; 9 nucleotides line up with TRBD1. The V gene's germline CDR1 is MGHDK and CDR2 SYGVNS. V shed 3 bases and J 14 bases; nucleotides not matched to a gene: 12. The CDR3 has 14 amino acids. CDR3 DNA sequence: TGTGCCAGCAGTGAGATGACAGGGGGTCTCAATCGGTATTTT. Amino acids: CASSEMTGGLNRYF.

This clonotype was observed a few times. J is TRBJ2-5 and V is TRBV28; no clear D. This CDR3 has 16 amino acids. From germline, CDR1 is MDHEN and CDR2 SYDVKM. Trimming removed 2 bases at V and 4 bases at J, with 17 bases between. CDR3 DNA: TGTGCCAGCAGTTTAACGATTGCTGGGGTTATAGAGACCCAGTACTTC. Translating it yields CASSLTIAGVIETQYF. The variable domain in full, with the rest retrieved from reference TRBV28 and TRBJ2-5, is DVKVTQSSRYLVKRTGEKVFLECVQDMDHENMFWYRQDPGLGLRLIYFSYDVKMKEKGDIPEGYSVSREKKERFSLILESASTNQTSMYLCASSLTIAGVIETQYFGPGTRLLVL.

This clonotype was counted between two and nine times. A clone one base away is much larger, so this may be a read error. The V call is TRBV9, the J call TRBJ2-1; tentative D call: TRBD2 (5 bases). The J call is in doubt because the DNA end fits TRBJ2-7 better. Germline CDR1 is SGDLS and CDR2 is YYNGEE. The CDR3 totals 14 residues. Written as DNA, the CDR3 is TGTGCCAGCAGCGGAGGGTTCTCCTACAATGAGCAGTACTTC. Amino acids: CASSGGFSYNEQYF.

The rearrangement uses TRBV4-1 and TRBJ2-1, with 7 bases identical to TRBD1. The germline V gene encodes CDR1 MGHRA and CDR2 YSYEKL. The CDR3 loop spans 16 amino acids. V was clipped by 0 bases and J by 7 bases; unmatched bases: 9. This CDR3 is CASSQDGRGYLNEQFF. The CDR3 region has the DNA TGCGCCAGCAGCCAAGACGGCAGGGGGTACCTGAATGAGCAGTTCTTC.

The chain uses TRBV20-1 and TRBJ1-4; D might be TRBD1 (5 bases). The CDR3 has 16 amino acids. Trimming cost V 0 bases and J 5 bases, with 16 bases left between them. Per the germline V gene, CDR1 is DFQATT and CDR2 is SNEGSKA (reference sequence). The CDR3 protein is CSARDGQGGGNEKLFF. The CDR3 DNA follows: TGCAGTGCTAGAGATGGGCAGGGCGGAGGCAATGAAAAACTGTTTTTT.

The chain recombines TRBV2 with TRBJ1-5; no clear D. Looked up from germline, CDR1 is SNHLY and CDR2 is FYNNEI. V was trimmed by 0 bases and J by 10 bases, leaving 10 bases between them. This CDR3 has 13 amino acids. This CDR3 reads CASSEAYTGPQHF. CDR3 nucleotides: TGTGCCAGCAGTGAAGCGTACACGGGACCCCAGCATTTT.

This clonotype showed up many times. For the CDR3, the DNA is TGTGCCAGCAGGTACTGGAACACTGAAGCTTTCTTT. This encodes CASRYWNTEAFF. The rearrangement links TRBV6-1 to TRBJ1-1; D gene ambiguous. In germline, CDR1 is MNHNS, CDR2 SASEGT. CDR3 length equals 12 residues. Trimming took 6 bases from V and 1 from J, leaving 6 bases between them.

This clonotype was observed at least ten times. V and J are TRBV6-2 or TRBV6-3 and TRBJ1-1; maybe TRBD1 (6 bases). This CDR3 comprises 13 residues. The V gene lost 2 bases and the J gene lost 5 bases, with 9 bases spanning the gap. CDR1 and CDR2 (germline): MNHEY, SVGEGT. The CDR3 protein is CASSYTGRTEAFF. CDR3 nucleotide sequence: TGTGCCAGCAGTTACACAGGGCGAACTGAAGCTTTCTTT.

As concerns this clonotype: Just one base apart from a much larger clone, this may be a read error. V and J are TRBV20-1 and TRBJ2-1; 7 bases line up with TRBD1. CDR3 length equals 13 residues. The junction had 10 bases not matched to a gene; V was cut back by 6 bases and J by 8 bases. Germline-derived CDR1 and CDR2 are DFQATT and SNEGSKA (reference sequence). CDR3 in DNA: TGCAGTGCCCGAGGGACAGCTGGGGATGAGCAGTTCTTC. It translates to CSARGTAGDEQFF.

The chain employs TRBV9 and TRBJ2-5, with TRBD2 as a possible D gene (7 bases). The CDR3 has 16 residues. Germline V gives CDR1 SGDLS, CDR2 YYNGEE. V was cut by 0 bases and J by 0 bases, with 12 bases left in between. CDR3 in amino acids: CASSVGGGGYQETQYF. CDR3 coding DNA: TGTGCCAGCAGCGTAGGAGGGGGGGGTTACCAAGAGACCCAGTACTTC.

Worth noting for this clonotype: A much more abundant neighbour one base away suggests this may be a read error. This chain links TRBV3-1 with TRBJ2-5; weak D call: TRBD2 (5 bases). Trimming took off 3 bases at V and 11 bases at J, with 16 bases between the two ends. Germline CDR1 reads LGHDT; CDR2 reads YNNKEL (reference sequence). The CDR3 covers 13 residues. CDR3 region: CASSQSRGNEQYF. The CDR3 nucleotides are TGTGCCAGCAGCCAGAGTCGAGGGAATGAGCAGTACTTC.